The entry below describes one TCR beta chain. At least ten counts were recorded for this clonotype. Its antigen remains undetermined. No much larger clone is present one base from it, and per-base qualities are unavailable. The listed sequencing device is Illumina HiSeq 2000. Multiplex PCR amplification was used to build the TCR beta chain libraries. High-throughput sequencing was used to analyze the amplified TCR beta chain products. The public sequencing data were trimmed at Q25 with fastp and processed into clonotypes with MiXCR by TCRdb, which kept only in-frame beta chains. When rows share a CDR3 protein, they turn into one entry using the most common DNA and genes. A total of around 190,000 distinct CDR3 sequences appear in this sample, roughly 30% of them only once. 4.3% of the sample belongs to the ten largest clones. The sample comes from a study of breast tumors, draining lymph nodes, adjacent tissues listed by TCRdb under 2016. Some background on the complete study: TCR beta repertoires were compared across tumor, adjacent nontumor tissue and axillary lymph nodes obtained from breast cancer patients. In human breast cancer, the study set out to evaluate how tumor, surrounding tissue and draining lymph node repertoires relate to one another and whether T cells may move between these sites. Overall results and qualifications from the work: The conclusion that tumor T cells originate in lymph nodes was presented as consistent with a hypothesis rather than as directly demonstrated. The data were considered consistent with the idea that most tumor T cells come from the lymph node and then expand in tumor tissue. In luminal-like breast cancer, tumor and nontumor tissue repertoires resembled each other significantly more than in basal-like breast cancer. Tumor T-cell repertoires showed less diversity than lymph node repertoires and more diversity than nontumor tissue repertoires, and tumor T-cell repertoires showed preferential V and J gene usage.

Lymph node samples were obtained from the axillary draining lymph nodes of breast cancer patients. V is pared back by 0 bases and J by 0 bases, with 16 bases lying between the germline termini. CDR1 SEHNR and CDR2 FQNEAQ are derived from the germline V gene (reference sequence). The CDR3 runs 18 residues from the cysteine to the phenylalanine. The read is trimmed to its CDR3 DNA, 54 bases read in frame from base 1. This receptor was identified in a female donor with breast cancer. Some clones in this sample may be carry-over from other donors' samples. The chain is encoded by TRBV7-9 joined to TRBJ2-3; the D call could be TRBD1 or TRBD2, with each sharing 6 bases. The sequencing input was axillary lymph node tissue. The nucleotide sequence is given as TGTGCCAGCAGCTTAGCTAGGGGAGGACAGCTCAGCACAGATACGCAGTATTTT. Translated, this is CASSLARGGQLSTDTQYF.